This T cell receptor beta chain was identified in a study of Tregs in tolerant kidney transplant recipients. CDR1 and CDR2 from the germline V gene are KGHSH and LQKENI. There are 13 residues in the CDR3. With 3 bases removed from V and 3 bases from J, the gap between germline ends came to 7 bases. The repertoire was sequenced with immunoSEQ multiplex PCR; TCRdb's copy has only in-frame clones and lacks some. The sample contains roughly 250,000 clones, about 86% of which appear only once. On this clone itself: The same CDR3 is also encoded by other DNA sequences in this sample.

The source of this sequence is a human donor in good health. The chain employs TRBV18 and TRBJ2-3; no reliable D call. Sequenced input: CD4+ T cells from blood. In DNA form, the CDR3 reads TGTGCCAGCTCACCCCCTTCGACAGATACGCAGTATTTT. Translated: CASSPPSTDTQYF.